This TCR beta chain was captured in a study of vaccination effects on CD4 cells after COVID-19 (dated by TCRdb to between 2021 and 2022). Notes on the research overall: Each participant got two doses of an mRNA SARS-CoV-2 vaccine, either BNT162b2 or mRNA-1273. SARS-CoV-2 spike-specific CD4+ TCR repertoires from before and after mRNA vaccination were compared in COVID-19 convalescent patients and in infection-naive vaccine recipients. A total of nine to ten COVID-19 convalescent patients and a handful of SARS-CoV-2-naive healthy vaccine recipients were included in the full study. The Oncomine TCR Beta short-read assay on an Illumina iSeq 100 was used to sequence cultures from other donors in the study.

Results the study describes overall, beyond this receptor: In healthy vaccine recipients, vaccine-induced clones were almost all SARS-CoV-2 mono-reactive, with only 1 of 255 cross-reactive with common cold coronaviruses. Limitations of the study were the small number of convalescent patients and the absence of early post-infection timepoints. Clones induced by infection and clones induced by vaccination both contracted markedly at late timepoints after vaccination, which fits with T cell responses waning over time.

In the germline V gene (reference sequence), CDR1 corresponds to LNHDA and CDR2 to SQIVND. Trimming leaves V shorter by 7 bases and J shorter by 3 bases, with the junction holding 6 bases beyond the gene matches. The CDR3, cysteine through phenylalanine, is 14 amino acids long. Just the 42-base CDR3 DNA is kept, in frame starting at base 1. The library was built by means of the immunoSEQ multiplex PCR assay. DNA from the cultured, isolated CD4+ T cells was subjected to TCR beta CDR3 sequencing. Under the source paper's analysis protocol: Non-productive TCR sequences were removed, reads were trimmed to the CDR3 region, and CDR3s of at least 7 amino acids were retained. The MANAFEST web app was used to identify antigen-specific clonotypes by comparing expansion in peptide wells with expansion in reference cultures. To be called positive, a clone needed expansion at FDR<0.05 compared with the reference and with all other wells, an odds ratio greater than 5, and a frequency greater than 0.1% in two replicate wells. A clonotype was defined as cross-reactive if the clonotype was significantly expanded both in SARS-CoV-2 spike wells and in at least one common cold coronavirus spike condition. Levenshtein distance calculated with the stringdist R package was used to assess CDR3 similarity, and unrooted trees were constructed with ape in R 3.6.1. TCRdb re-hosts the immuneACCESS table, in-frame sequences only. Its copies lack some clones; in the studies checked, an unresolved V gene accounts for under half of them, and the cause for the rest is not known. From that table come the V and J calls and clone size; the DNA was used to work out D and trimming. This sample is represented by nearly 35,000 clones; roughly 73% of them were singletons. Of the sample, 27% is held by the ten largest clones.

On this clone itself: Its binding antigen is unknown. The record has no base qualities; no much larger clone is one base away.

The ViraFEST assay stimulated PBMC with viral peptide pools and then used TCR sequencing to identify antigen-specific CD4+ T cell clonotypes by expansion. After around 11 days of culture, CD4+ T cells were isolated with the EasySep CD4+ T cell isolation kit. Negative nucleocapsid antibody results before and after vaccination confirmed that the healthy vaccine recipients had no prior SARS-CoV-2 infection. Around 2.1 million PBMC per well were cultured with roughly 10 ug/ml peptides in IMDM containing around 5% human AB serum, about 9.6 IU/ml IL-2 and gentamicin. On days 3 and 7, half of the culture medium was replaced with fresh IL-2-containing medium. Unless otherwise noted, each peptide stimulation condition was cultured in triplicate wells. PBMC were separated from whole blood using Ficoll-Paque Plus gradient centrifugation and were then either cryopreserved at -140C or used fresh. The overlapping peptide pools covered the spike proteins of SARS-CoV-2 and of the common cold coronaviruses HCoV-NL63, HCoV-OC43 and HCoV-229E. Genomic DNA was extracted from cultured CD4+ T cells with the QIAamp micro DNA kit.

The source is a human donor who received a COVID-19 vaccine. The chain links TRBV19 with TRBJ1-1, and 9 junctional nucleotides match TRBD1. This sample comprised CD4+ T cells from PBMCs cultured with HCoV-OC43 spike peptides, obtained before COVID-19 vaccination. The sample's cell subset or site label is to be understood as: HCoV-OC43 spike overlapping peptide pool stimulation. CDR3 region: CASTRTGVDTEAFF. The nucleotides are TGTGCCAGTACCCGGACAGGGGTTGACACTGAAGCTTTCTTT. Where the CDR3 stops, the reference TRBV19 and TRBJ1-1 genes take over; the full variable domain is DGGITQSPKYLFRKEGQNVTLSCEQNLNHDAMYWYRQDPGQGLRLIYYSQIVNDFQKGDIAEGYSVSREKKESFPLTVTSAQKNPTAFYLCASTRTGVDTEAFFGQGTRLTVV.